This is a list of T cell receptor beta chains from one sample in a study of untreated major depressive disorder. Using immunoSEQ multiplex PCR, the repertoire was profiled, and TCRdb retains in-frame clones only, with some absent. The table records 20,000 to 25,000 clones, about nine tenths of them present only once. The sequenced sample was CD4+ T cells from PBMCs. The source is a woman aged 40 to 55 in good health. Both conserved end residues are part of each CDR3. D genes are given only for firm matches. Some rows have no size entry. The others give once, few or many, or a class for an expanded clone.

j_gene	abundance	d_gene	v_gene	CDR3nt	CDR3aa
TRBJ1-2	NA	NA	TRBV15	TGTGCCACCAGCAGAGATAAGGGAAGCTATGGCTACACCTTC	CATSRDKGSYGYTF
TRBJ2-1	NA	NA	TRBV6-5	TGTGCCAGCAGTTACTCCGGCGGCGCCCACGCCGGTGAGCAGTTCTTC	CASSYSGGAHAGEQFF
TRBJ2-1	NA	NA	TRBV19	TGTGCCAGTAGTATGAAGGATGGAGGGTTCAATGAGCAGTTCTTC	CASSMKDGGFNEQFF
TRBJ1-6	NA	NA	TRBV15	TGTGCCACCAGCAGAGATGTGTTGCTTAATTCACCCCTCCACTTT	CATSRDVLLNSPLHF
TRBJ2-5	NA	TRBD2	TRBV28	TGTGCCAGCAGTGCACTAGCGGGAGCTCAAGAGACCCAGTACTTC	CASSALAGAQETQYF
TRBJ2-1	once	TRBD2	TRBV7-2	TGTGCCAGCAGCTTAGGCCCAGCGGGGGCAAATATGGGTGAGCAGTTCTTC	CASSLGPAGANMGEQFF
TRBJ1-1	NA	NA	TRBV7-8	TGTGCCAGCAGCCCGGGGATTATCGCTGAAGCTTTCTTT	CASSPGIIAEAFF
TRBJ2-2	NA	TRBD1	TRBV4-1	TGCGCCAGCAGCCTGACAGGGGGGCCTGCCGGGGAGCTGTTTTTT	CASSLTGGPAGELFF
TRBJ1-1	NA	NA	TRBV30	TGTGCCTGGAGTGGTCCACATCAGGGGAACACTGAAGCTTTCTTT	CAWSGPHQGNTEAFF
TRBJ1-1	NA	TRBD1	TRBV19	TGTGCCAGTAGTATGAGGGACAGGAACACTGAAGCTTTCTTT	CASSMRDRNTEAFF
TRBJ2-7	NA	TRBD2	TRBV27	TGTGCCAGCAGTTTATCGTGGACTAGCGGGAGCTCCTACGAGCAGTACTTC	CASSLSWTSGSSYEQYF
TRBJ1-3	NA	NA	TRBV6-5	TGTGCCAGCAGAACAGGATATGGAAACACCATATATTTT	CASRTGYGNTIYF
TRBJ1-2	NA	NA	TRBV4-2	TGTGCCAGCAGCCAAGAAAATTTGTCAGGGAGAGGCTACACCTTC	CASSQENLSGRGYTF
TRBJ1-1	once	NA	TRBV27	TGTGCCAGCAGTCCGCGGGGGGGTCATGACACTGAAGCTTTCTTT	CASSPRGGHDTEAFF
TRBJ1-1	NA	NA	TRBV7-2	TGTGCCAGCAGCATTTTGAACACTGAAGCTTTCTTT	CASSILNTEAFF
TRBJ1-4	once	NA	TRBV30	TGTGCCTGGAGTGCCCCACAGGGTGAAAAACTGTTTTTT	CAWSAPQGEKLFF
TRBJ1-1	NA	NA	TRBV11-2	TGTGCCAGCAGCCTAACTAAGGGGGGGCTTAGGAACACTGAAGCTTTCTTT	CASSLTKGGLRNTEAFF
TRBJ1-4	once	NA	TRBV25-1	TGTGCCAGCAGCGAAGGGACGGTTAATGAAAAACTGTTTTTT	CASSEGTVNEKLFF
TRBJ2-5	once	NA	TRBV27	NA	CASSFGPGGQETQYF
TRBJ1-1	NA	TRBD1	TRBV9	TGTGCCAGCAGCGTAGAACAGGGGTTGGAGTTCGACACTGAAGCTTTCTTT	CASSVEQGLEFDTEAFF
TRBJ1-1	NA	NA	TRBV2	TGTGCCAGCTTTTACAGGGAGAACACTGAAGCTTTCTTT	CASFYRENTEAFF
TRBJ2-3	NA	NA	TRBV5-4	TGTGCCAGCAGCTCCTACATGAGCGATACGCAGTATTTT	CASSSYMSDTQYF
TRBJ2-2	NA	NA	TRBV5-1	TGCGCCAGCAGCTTGACCCAGGGCCGGATGGGCACCGGGGAGCTGTTTTTT	CASSLTQGRMGTGELFF
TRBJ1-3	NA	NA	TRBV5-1	TGCGCCAGCAGGCCAGGGACCTCTGGAAACACCATATATTTT	CASRPGTSGNTIYF
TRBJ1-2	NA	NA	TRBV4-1	TGCGCCAGCAGCCAAGATTCGGTCGGAGGACAGAACTATGGCTACACCTTC	CASSQDSVGGQNYGYTF
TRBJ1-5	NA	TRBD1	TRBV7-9	TGTGCCAGCAGCAGTCTCACAGGGGTGACTCAGCCCCAGCATTTT	CASSSLTGVTQPQHF